These 27 T cell receptor beta chains were sequenced from one sample in a study of neurological immune-mediated disorders. TCRdb recomputed calls from the 5' RACE reads with MiXCR, one row per CDR3 protein. The table shows about 21,000 distinct CDR3 sequences, with 5.5% to 8% occurring only once. The sequencing sample was made of CD8+ T cells from blood. These receptors were taken from a man aged 18 to 30 in good health.

This clonotype was seen many times. The chain uses TRBV28 and TRBJ1-4; possibly TRBD1 for D (6 bases). The V gene's germline CDR1 is MDHEN and CDR2 SYDVKM. With 5 bases removed from V and 4 bases from J, the gap between germline ends came to 14 bases. This CDR3 is 15 amino acids long. Here the CDR3 reads CASSPPGGRNEKLFF. CDR3 nucleotides: TGTGCCAGCAGTCCGCCGGGGGGCCGTAATGAAAAACTGTTTTTT. The variable domain in full, completed from reference TRBV28 and TRBJ1-4, reads DVKVTQSSRYLVKRTGEKVFLECVQDMDHENMFWYRQDPGLGLRLIYFSYDVKMKEKGDIPEGYSVSREKKERFSLILESASTNQTSMYLCASSPPGGRNEKLFFGSGTQLSVL.

This clonotype was seen many times. The V and J genes are TRBV21-1 and TRBJ1-5; the table assigns TRBD1, which was not confirmed against the DNA. TRBV21-1 is given as a pseudogene. The CDR3 has 12 residues. The CDR3 DNA reads TGTGCCAGCAGGGACAGGGGTCAGCCCCAGCATTTT. It yields the protein CASRDRGQPQHF.

This clonotype rates as medium-sized. The CDR3 loop is CASSQVPGANYGYTF. The CDR3 DNA reads TGTGCCAGCAGCCAGGTTCCGGGAGCTAACTATGGCTACACCTTC. The chain joins TRBV14 to TRBJ1-2, with D unclear. There are 15 residues in the CDR3. V was trimmed by 3 bases and J by 0 bases, leaving 11 bases between them. The germline CDR1 and CDR2 sequences are SGHDN and FVKESK. The full variable domain, rest sourced from reference TRBV14 and TRBJ1-2, is EAGVTQFPSHSVIEKGQTVTLRCDPISGHDNLYWYRRVMGKEIKFLLHFVKESKQDESGMPNNRFLAERTGGTYSTLKVQPAELEDSGVYFCASSQVPGANYGYTFGSGTRLTVV.

This clonotype was observed at least ten times. The gene calls are TRBV7-6 and TRBJ2-2; D not certain. The CDR3 is 13 residues long. The V gene's germline CDR1 is SGHVS and CDR2 FNYEAQ. The V gene lost 2 bases and the J gene lost 3 bases, with 4 bases spanning the gap. CDR3 in amino acids: CASSLTYTGELFF. In nucleotides, the CDR3 is TGTGCCAGCAGCTTAACCTACACCGGGGAGCTGTTTTTT.

There are a few counts of this clonotype. This chain joins TRBV7-9 and TRBJ1-4, with no clear D. With 8 bases removed from V and 10 bases from J, the gap between germline ends came to 14 bases. The CDR3 runs 12 residues. CDR1 SEHNR and CDR2 FQNEAQ come from the germline V gene (reference sequence). Written as DNA, the CDR3 is TGTGCCAGCTCAGGCAGGTACCGAAAACTGTTTTTT. Translated: CASSGRYRKLFF.

This clonotype was detected ten times or more. V is TRBV27 and J is TRBJ1-5; D is possibly TRBD1 (6 bases). The V gene's germline CDR1 is MNHEY and CDR2 SMNVEV (reference sequence). CDR3 length: 14 residues. Trimming shortened V by 2 bases and J by 9 bases, and 14 bases separated the two germline ends. CDR3 amino acids: CASSLVTGPGPQHF. The DNA for the CDR3 is TGTGCCAGCAGTTTAGTGACAGGACCGGGGCCCCAGCATTTT.

This clonotype was seen at least ten times. The J gene is TRBJ2-3, the V gene TRBV9; TRBD2 matches at 12 bases. CDR1 is SGDLS, CDR2 YYNGEE, per germline. Trimming took 3 bases from V and 4 from J; bases not matched to a gene: 3. The CDR3 has 15 residues. CDR3 loop: CASSGLAGGPDTQYF. The CDR3 region has the DNA TGTGCCAGCAGCGGCCTAGCGGGGGGGCCAGATACGCAGTATTTT. Together with reference TRBV9 and TRBJ2-3, the CDR3 gives the full variable domain: DSGVTQTPKHLITATGQRVTLRCSPRSGDLSVYWYQQSLDQGLQFLIQYYNGEERAKGNILERFSAQQFPDLHSELNLSSLELGDSALYFCASSGLAGGPDTQYFGPGTRLTVL.

This clonotype was seen ten or more times. The V call is TRBV10-3, the J call TRBJ2-7; no reliable D call. The V and J ends lost 0 bases and 1 base respectively, with 13 bases between them. CDR3 length equals 16 residues. Germline loops: CDR1 ENHRY, CDR2 SYGVKD. CDR3 nucleotide sequence: TGTGCCATCAGTGAGTCGACGGCAGGTCCTTCCTACGAGCAGTACTTC. It is translated as CAISESTAGPSYEQYF.

In its sample, this clonotype was seen many times. The gene calls are TRBV7-8 and TRBJ2-2; 7 bases fit TRBD1. The germline CDR1 and CDR2 sequences are SGHVS and FQNEAQ. Trimming removed 5 bases from V and 9 bases from J; junction bases left unmatched: 15. CDR3 size: 16 residues. The CDR3 loop reads CASSVQRTGWDRELFF. The CDR3 nucleotides are TGTGCCAGCAGCGTACAGCGGACAGGATGGGACCGGGAGCTGTTTTTT.

This clonotype appeared many times. V gene TRBV6-5 combines with J gene TRBJ2-3; 16 bases are a match to TRBD2. CDR3 size: 18 residues. J was trimmed by 1 base and V by 0 bases; bases with no gene match: 1. Per the germline V gene, CDR1 is MNHEY and CDR2 is SVGAGI. CDR3 loop: CASSYSGTSGGGTDTQYF. In nucleotides, the CDR3 is TGTGCCAGCAGTTACTCTGGGACTAGCGGGGGGGGCACAGATACGCAGTATTTT.

In this sample, this clonotype turned up many times. The chain joins TRBV7-9 to TRBJ1-1; D may be TRBD1 (5 bases). Trimming left V 8 bases short and J 4 bases short, with 11 bases between. The CDR3 sequence is 12 residues long. CDR1 is SEHNR, CDR2 FQNEAQ, per germline (reference sequence). CDR3 sequence: CASRQGTTEAFF. The DNA for the CDR3 is TGTGCCAGCCGGCAGGGAACCACTGAAGCTTTCTTT.

This clonotype qualifies as medium-sized (0.01 to 0.1%). This sequence joins TRBV7-8 and TRBJ1-5, with D maybe TRBD1 (6 bases). Trimming left V 4 bases short and J 3 bases short, with 7 bases between. Germline V gene lookup returns CDR1 SGHVS and CDR2 FQNEAQ. This CDR3 comprises 13 residues. The CDR3 DNA reads as TGTGCCAGCAGCTCGGGACACAATCAGCCCCAGCATTTT. It encodes CASSSGHNQPQHF.

This clonotype was counted many times. V and J are TRBV7-8 and TRBJ2-7; D perhaps matches TRBD2 (5 bases). V gave up 0 bases and J gave up 4 bases, with 13 bases separating them. Germline V gives CDR1 SGHVS, CDR2 FQNEAQ. The CDR3 contains 15 residues. CDR3 in amino acids: CASSLAPLVMYEQYF. The CDR3 coding sequence is TGTGCCAGCAGCTTAGCCCCACTAGTAATGTACGAGCAGTACTTC.

This clonotype has a count of ten or more. The chain joins TRBV6-2 or TRBV6-3 to TRBJ2-1; the D is unclear. With 6 bases removed from V and 0 bases from J, the gap between germline ends came to 12 bases. The CDR3 is 15 residues long. Germline CDR1 reads MNHEY; CDR2 reads SVGEGT. Here the CDR3 DNA reads TGTGCCAGCAGCTCGCCCCCGAGCTCCTACAATGAGCAGTTCTTC. Protein: CASSSPPSSYNEQFF.

This clonotype was observed many times. The chain employs TRBV7-9 and TRBJ1-2, with D possibly TRBD1 on 6 matching bases. The germline V and J ends were trimmed by 5 bases and 4 bases, with 14 bases remaining between them. Germline CDR1 SEHNR, CDR2 FQNEAQ (reference sequence). This CDR3 comprises 14 residues. The CDR3: CASSHTQGTYGYTF. In DNA, the CDR3 is TGTGCCAGCAGCCACACACAGGGAACCTATGGCTACACCTTC. Looking up the rest from reference TRBV7-9 and TRBJ1-2 gives the full variable domain: DTGVSQNPRHKITKRGQNVTFRCDPISEHNRLYWYRQTLGQGPEFLTYFQNEAQLEKSRLLSDRFSAERPKGSFSTLEIQRTEQGDSAMYLCASSHTQGTYGYTFGSGTRLTVV.

The sample holds many counts of this clonotype. The rearrangement links TRBV7-3 to TRBJ2-3, with 10 bases identical to TRBD2. V gave up 5 bases and J gave up 5 bases; unmatched junction bases: 10. In germline, CDR1 is SGHTA, CDR2 FQGTGA. The CDR3 is 16 amino acids. CDR3 sequence: CASSPLSGGAVDTQYF. CDR3 nucleotide sequence: TGTGCCAGCAGCCCCCTGAGCGGGGGGGCTGTAGATACGCAGTATTTT.

This clonotype was recorded at least ten times. The chain links TRBV5-1 to TRBJ1-1, with TRBD1 identical over 9 bases. The CDR3 loop spans 15 amino acids. The junction had 5 bases not matched to a gene; V was cut back by 4 bases and J by 1 base. CDR1 and CDR2 (germline): SGHRS, YFSETQ. The CDR3 sequence: CASSPGTGTNTEAFF. The CDR3 DNA reads TGCGCCAGCAGCCCCGGGACAGGGACGAACACTGAAGCTTTCTTT. Looking up the rest from reference TRBV5-1 and TRBJ1-1 gives the full variable domain: KAGVTQTPRYLIKTRGQQVTLSCSPISGHRSVSWYQQTPGQGLQFLFEYFSETQRNKGNFPGRFSGRQFSNSRSEMNVSTLELGDSALYLCASSPGTGTNTEAFFGQGTRLTVV.

This clonotype was seen many times. The rearrangement joins TRBV27 to TRBJ1-2; TRBD1 is a possible D gene (6 bases). Germline V gene data show CDR1 as MNHEY and CDR2 as SMNVEV (reference sequence). Trimming cost V 6 bases and J 0 bases, with 11 bases left between them. This CDR3 region has 14 residues. This CDR3 is CASSLDRSNYGYTF. The CDR3 region has the DNA TGTGCCAGCAGCCTCGACAGGTCTAACTATGGCTACACCTTC.

This clonotype was counted ten times or more. CDR3 bases: TGTGCCTGGAGTGTTCGAGGGGGGTACAATCAGCCCCAGCATTTT. This translates into CAWSVRGGYNQPQHF. The chain links TRBV30 to TRBJ1-5; D might be TRBD1 (6 bases). From germline, CDR1 is GTSNPN and CDR2 SVGIG (reference sequence). The CDR3 sequence is 15 residues long. Trimming took 0 bases from V and 3 from J, leaving 12 bases between them.

This clonotype was seen at least ten times. The chain has TRBV12-3 or TRBV12-4 and TRBJ2-1, with 15 bases lining up with TRBD2. CDR3 length equals 15 residues. Trimming at V came to 3 bases and at J to 7 bases, leaving 1 base not matched to a gene. The CDR3 sequence is CASSLGTSGGNEQFF. The CDR3 nucleotides read TGTGCCAGCAGTTTGGGGACTAGCGGGGGGAATGAGCAGTTCTTC.

This clonotype showed up many times. CDR3: CSVLLQGQGSPAFF. As DNA, the CDR3 is TGCAGCGTTTTACTACAGGGACAGGGATCCCCAGCTTTCTTT. The chain employs TRBV29-1 and TRBJ1-1; TRBD1 aligns across 9 bases. The ends lost 5 bases at V and 10 bases at J; junction bases unmatched: 14. The germline V gene encodes CDR1 SQVTM and CDR2 ANQGSEA. The CDR3 runs 14 residues. The complete variable domain, with remaining parts taken from reference TRBV29-1 and TRBJ1-1, reads SAVISQKPSRDICQRGTSLTIQCQVDSQVTMMFWYRQQPGQSLTLIATANQGSEATYESGFVIDKFPISRPNLTFSTLTVSNMSPEDSSIYLCSVLLQGQGSPAFFGQGTRLTVV.

This clonotype occurred many times. The chain uses TRBV27 and TRBJ1-2, with D possibly TRBD1 on 5 matching bases. In germline, CDR1 is MNHEY, CDR2 SMNVEV (reference sequence). The CDR3 is 14 amino acids. The V gene lost 4 bases and the J gene lost 6 bases, with 15 bases spanning the gap. In nucleotides, the CDR3 is TGTGCCAGCAGTTCGTCAATCAGGGTTCATGGCTACACCTTC. This encodes CASSSSIRVHGYTF.

This clonotype was counted between two and nine times. At one boundary the junction diverges from the germline segment, which might be a read error. This chain joins TRBV20-1 and TRBJ2-6, with D perhaps TRBD1 (6 bases). Germline V gene lookup returns CDR1 DFQATT and CDR2 SNEGSKA (reference sequence). The CDR3 extends over 12 amino acids. CDR3 nucleotides: TGCAGCGGATACACTGGGGACAACGTCATGACTTTC. Its protein is CSGYTGDNVMTF.

This clonotype was picked up many times. The chain employs TRBV3-1 and TRBJ2-1; possibly TRBD1 or TRBD2 for D (7 bases each). Germline V lookup: CDR1 LGHDT, CDR2 YNNKEL (reference sequence). Trimming shortened V by 4 bases and J by 4 bases, and 11 bases separated the two germline ends. CDR3 length: 14 amino acids. CDR3 sequence (DNA): TGTGCCAGCAGCCCAGGGGGGGGTTACAATGAGCAGTTCTTC. Translation: CASSPGGGYNEQFF.

This clonotype was picked up many times. The rearrangement links TRBV3-1 to TRBJ2-7; 9 bases are shared with TRBD2. The ends lost 5 bases at V and 3 bases at J; junction bases unmatched: 5. Germline lookup yields CDR1 LGHDT and CDR2 YNNKEL (reference sequence). The CDR3 contains 14 residues. The CDR3 protein is CASSGLAGLYEQYF. The CDR3, as DNA: TGTGCCAGCAGCGGGCTAGCGGGGCTCTACGAGCAGTACTTC.

In this sample, this clonotype turned up many times. The rearrangement uses TRBV12-3 or TRBV12-4 and TRBJ2-7, with TRBD2 as a possible D gene (6 bases). The length of the CDR3 is 13 residues. V was pared by 3 bases and J by 6 bases, with 12 bases between. The CDR3, as DNA: TGTGCCAGCAGTTTGGGGGGTTCGCTCGAGCAGTACTTC. Protein: CASSLGGSLEQYF.

This chain connects TRBV30 to TRBJ1-2; 12 bases agree with TRBD1. There are 13 residues in the CDR3. CDR1 and CDR2 from the germline V gene are GTSNPN and SVGIG (reference sequence). The trim removed 1 base at V and 13 bases at J, leaving 7 bases unmatched. The CDR3 coding sequence is TGTGCCTGGAGTGGGGCGGGACAGGGGGCAGGCACCTTC. This gives the protein CAWSGAGQGAGTF.